This TCR beta chain is from a study of cytomegalovirus exposure and HLA in healthy donors. About the study: Out of 398 genotyped donors, roughly 80% belonged to the Caucasian-associated ancestry cluster.

V was pared by 2 bases and J by 0 bases, with 11 bases between. The germline V gene has CDR1 SGHRS and CDR2 YFSETQ. CDR3 length: 15 residues. With 60 Vbeta and 13 Jbeta primers, the PCR was carried out. Only in-frame clones appear in the TCRdb table, and some are missing; sequencing was by immunoSEQ multiplex PCR. The profile shows about 170,000 clones, around 80% of them singletons. Remarks on this clone: The antigen remains unidentified.

Study observations and caveats: A later analysis linked 16,951 TCR beta sequences to HLA alleles at 0.05 false discovery rate. The study put under 200 TCR beta chains on its list as cytomegalovirus-associated. TRBV6-2, TRBV6-3 and some other V segments were unresolvable in 87-base-pair reads.

This chain connects TRBV5-1 to TRBJ1-1; D call uncertain. The sequenced sample was PBMCs. The receptor comes from a woman between 18 and 29 years old in good health and CMV-seronegative. The CDR3 sequence: CASSFRHPMNTEAFF. DNA of the CDR3: TGCGCCAGCAGCTTCAGGCACCCCATGAACACTGAAGCTTTCTTT. Full variable domain (rest looked up from reference TRBV5-1 and TRBJ1-1): KAGVTQTPRYLIKTRGQQVTLSCSPISGHRSVSWYQQTPGQGLQFLFEYFSETQRNKGNFPGRFSGRQFSNSRSEMNVSTLELGDSALYLCASSFRHPMNTEAFFGQGTRLTVV.